A selection of T cell receptor beta chains follows, all from one sample in a study of shared clonotypes between healthy human individuals. This table comes from immunoSEQ multiplex PCR, and its TCRdb copy is limited to in-frame clones, with some not included. Of 2,100,000 or so clones in the sample, roughly 95% were seen once. Input material: naive CD4+ T cells sorted from blood. Receptor source: a man aged 18-30 years in good health. CDR3s include the opening cysteine and the closing phenylalanine or tryptophan. A D gene is named only where the DNA matches it firmly. The listing skips clone size in some rows; elsewhere it reads once, few, many or a size class.

clone size	J gene	CDR3 length	V gene	D gene	CDR3 protein	CDR3 DNA
-	TRBJ2-1	10	TRBV10-3	-	CAMGDNEQFF	TGTGCCATGGGGGATAATGAGCAGTTCTTC
-	TRBJ1-1	16	TRBV5-1	-	CASSLATGILNTEAFF	TGCGCCAGCAGCTTGGCCACGGGGATCCTGAACACTGAAGCTTTCTTT
-	TRBJ1-1	11	TRBV6-5	-	CASSLGTEAFF	TGTGCCAGCAGCCTTGGCACTGAAGCTTTCTTT
-	TRBJ2-3	14	TRBV7-2	-	CASSFKGNADTQYF	TGTGCCAGCAGCTTTAAGGGGAATGCAGATACGCAGTATTTT
-	TRBJ1-1	14	TRBV19	-	CASRVDGEQLEAFF	TGTGCCAGTAGAGTGGACGGTGAACAACTTGAAGCTTTCTTT
-	TRBJ2-5	16	TRBV6-5	-	CASSYSGTLPRGTQYF	TGTGCCAGCAGTTACTCCGGGACGCTCCCAAGAGGGACCCAGTACTTC
-	TRBJ1-1	12	TRBV21-1	-	CASVKHRVEAFF	TGTGCCAGCGTCAAACACAGGGTAGAGGCTTTCTTT
-	TRBJ1-6	17	TRBV5-1	TRBD1	CASSLGPGTANNSPLHF	TGCGCCAGCAGCTTGGGGCCGGGGACAGCGAACAATTCACCCCTCCACTTT
-	TRBJ1-5	13	TRBV18	-	CASSPPGIQPQHF	TGTGCCAGCTCACCACCAGGTATTCAGCCCCAGCATTTT
once	TRBJ2-2	12	TRBV6-5	-	CASSYFPGELFF	TGTGCCAGCAGTTACTTTCCCGGGGAGCTGTTTTTT
-	TRBJ1-4	14	TRBV5-6	TRBD1	CASSTGTGVEKLFF	TGTGCCAGCAGTACGGGGACAGGGGTAGAAAAACTGTTTTTT
-	TRBJ2-3	14	TRBV19	-	CATDAGTLTDTQYF	TGTGCCACCGATGCGGGGACCCTCACAGATACGCAGTATTTT
-	TRBJ2-3	15	TRBV7-9	-	CASSAGTAQPDTQYF	TGTGCCAGCAGCGCGGGGACAGCGCAGCCAGATACGCAGTATTTT
-	TRBJ1-4	13	TRBV28	-	CASSRTVNEKLFF	TGTGCCAGCAGTAGGACAGTGAATGAAAAACTGTTTTTT
-	TRBJ2-3	16	TRBV11-2	TRBD1	CASSLWTGKDTDTQYF	TGTGCCAGCAGCTTATGGACAGGGAAGGACACAGATACGCAGTATTTT
-	TRBJ2-7	14	TRBV11-2	TRBD2	CASSSGLAVYEQYF	TGTGCCAGCAGCTCAGGACTAGCGGTCTACGAGCAGTACTTC
once	TRBJ2-1	14	TRBV5-1	-	CASSQAFGSNEQFF	TGCGCCAGCAGCCAGGCGTTTGGGAGCAATGAGCAGTTCTTC
-	TRBJ2-3	16	TRBV6-1	-	CASSEAGSGSTDTQYF	TGTGCCAGCAGTGAAGCGGGGAGCGGTAGCACAGATACGCAGTATTTT
-	TRBJ1-4	13	TRBV6-1	-	CASHGGPNEKLFF	TGTGCCAGCCATGGGGGGCCTAATGAAAAACTGTTTTTT
-	TRBJ1-4	13	TRBV6-5	TRBD1	CATSDRVSEKLFF	TGTGCCACCTCTGACAGGGTTTCCGAAAAACTGTTTTTT
-	TRBJ1-6	14	TRBV30	-	CAWIGGNYNSPLHF	TGTGCCTGGATCGGGGGTAACTATAATTCACCCCTCCACTTT
-	TRBJ2-3	18	TRBV5-1	TRBD2	CASSLLVETSDRTDTQYF	TGCGCCAGCAGCTTGCTTGTTGAGACTAGCGACCGAACAGATACGCAGTATTTT
-	TRBJ2-5	14	TRBV5-6	TRBD2	CASSFAGGGETQYF	TGTGCCAGCAGCTTTGCGGGAGGAGGGGAGACCCAGTACTTC
-	TRBJ2-3	19	TRBV30	TRBD2	CAWSVQRTSGRGRADTQYF	TGTGCCTGGAGTGTACAGAGGACTAGCGGGAGGGGCCGCGCAGATACGCAGTATTTT
-	TRBJ2-4	15	TRBV7-2	-	CASSRGGGAKNIQYF	TGTGCCAGCAGCAGGGGAGGGGGAGCCAAAAACATTCAGTACTTC
-	TRBJ2-7	17	TRBV11-2	TRBD2	CASSLDLGGSFVYEQYF	TGTGCCAGCAGCTTAGATTTGGGCGGGAGCTTCGTTTACGAGCAGTACTTC
-	TRBJ2-4	19	TRBV7-2	-	CASSLVSGRLEGPKNIQYF	TGTGCCAGCAGCTTAGTTTCGGGTCGGCTAGAAGGTCCCAAAAACATTCAGTACTTC
-	TRBJ2-7	15	TRBV6-1	-	CASQRSAGHPYEQYF	TGTGCCAGTCAACGATCGGCAGGACACCCCTACGAGCAGTACTTC